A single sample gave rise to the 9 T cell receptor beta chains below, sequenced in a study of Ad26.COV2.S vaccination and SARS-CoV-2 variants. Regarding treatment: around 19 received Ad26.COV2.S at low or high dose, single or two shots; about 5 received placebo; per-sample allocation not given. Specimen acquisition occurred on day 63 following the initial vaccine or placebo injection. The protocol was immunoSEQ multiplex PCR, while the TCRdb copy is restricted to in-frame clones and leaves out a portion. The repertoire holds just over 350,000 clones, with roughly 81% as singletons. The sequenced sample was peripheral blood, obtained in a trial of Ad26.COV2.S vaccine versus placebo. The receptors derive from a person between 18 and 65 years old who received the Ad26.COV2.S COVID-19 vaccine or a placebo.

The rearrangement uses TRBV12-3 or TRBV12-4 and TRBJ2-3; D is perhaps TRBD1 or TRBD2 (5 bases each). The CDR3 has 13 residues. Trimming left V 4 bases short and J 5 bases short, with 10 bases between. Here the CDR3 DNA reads TGTGCCAGCAGTTGGGACCGAGGAGATACGCAGTATTTT. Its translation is CASSWDRGDTQYF.

The CDR3 region is CASSLSTDTQYF. The CDR3 nucleotides are TGCGCCAGCAGCCTTAGTACGGATACGCAGTATTTT. The genes are TRBV4-3 and TRBJ2-3; D is ambiguous. Trimming stripped 4 bases from V and 6 bases from J, with 8 bases between. The CDR3 consists of 12 residues. Germline CDR1 reads LGHNA; CDR2 reads YSLEER.

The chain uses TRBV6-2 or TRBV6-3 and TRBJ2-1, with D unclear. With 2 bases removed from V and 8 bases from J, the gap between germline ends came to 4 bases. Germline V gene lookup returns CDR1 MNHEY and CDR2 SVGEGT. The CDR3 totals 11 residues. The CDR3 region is CASSYAYEQFF. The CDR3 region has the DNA TGTGCCAGCAGTTACGCTTATGAGCAGTTCTTC.

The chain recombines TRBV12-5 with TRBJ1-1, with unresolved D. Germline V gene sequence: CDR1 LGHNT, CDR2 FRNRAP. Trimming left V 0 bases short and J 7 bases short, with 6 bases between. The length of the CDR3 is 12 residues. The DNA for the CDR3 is TGTGCTAGTGGTTTGGTAATGGGTGAAGCTTTCTTT. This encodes CASGLVMGEAFF.

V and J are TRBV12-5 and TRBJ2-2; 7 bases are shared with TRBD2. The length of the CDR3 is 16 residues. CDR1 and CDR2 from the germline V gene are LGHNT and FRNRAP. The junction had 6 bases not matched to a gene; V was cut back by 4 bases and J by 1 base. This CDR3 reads CASGSPWGGNTGELFF. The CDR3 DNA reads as TGTGCTAGTGGTTCGCCTTGGGGGGGGAACACCGGGGAGCTGTTTTTT.

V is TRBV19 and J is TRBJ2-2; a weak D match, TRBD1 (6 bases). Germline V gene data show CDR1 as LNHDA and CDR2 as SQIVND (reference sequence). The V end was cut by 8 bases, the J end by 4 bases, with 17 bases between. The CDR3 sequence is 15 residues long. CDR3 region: CASLTRGRSTGELFF. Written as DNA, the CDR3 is TGTGCCAGTTTAACCAGGGGACGGAGCACCGGGGAGCTGTTTTTT. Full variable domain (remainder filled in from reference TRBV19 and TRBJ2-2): DGGITQSPKYLFRKEGQNVTLSCEQNLNHDAMYWYRQDPGQGLRLIYYSQIVNDFQKGDIAEGYSVSREKKESFPLTVTSAQKNPTAFYLCASLTRGRSTGELFFGEGSRLTVL.

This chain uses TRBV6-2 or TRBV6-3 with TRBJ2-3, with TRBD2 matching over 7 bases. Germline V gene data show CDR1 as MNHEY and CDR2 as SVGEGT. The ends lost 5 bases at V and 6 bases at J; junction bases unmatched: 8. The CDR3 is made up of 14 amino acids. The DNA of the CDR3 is TGTGCCAGCAGTCCCGGGGGAGGGACGGATACGCAGTATTTT. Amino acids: CASSPGGGTDTQYF.

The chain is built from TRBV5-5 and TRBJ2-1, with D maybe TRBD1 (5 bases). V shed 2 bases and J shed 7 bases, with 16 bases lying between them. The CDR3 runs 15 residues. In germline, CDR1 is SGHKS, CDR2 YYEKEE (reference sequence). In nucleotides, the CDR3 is TGTGCCAGCAGCTTAGGACACAACCCTTTGAATGAGCAGTTCTTC. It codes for CASSLGHNPLNEQFF.

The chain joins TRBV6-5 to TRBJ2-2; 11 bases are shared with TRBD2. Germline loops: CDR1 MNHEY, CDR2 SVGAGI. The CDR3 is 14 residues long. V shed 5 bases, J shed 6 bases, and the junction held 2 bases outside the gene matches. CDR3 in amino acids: CASSTSGGPGELFF. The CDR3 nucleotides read TGTGCCAGCAGTACTAGCGGGGGTCCCGGGGAGCTGTTTTTT.